One T cell receptor (beta chain) is described in this entry. The source of the sample is a study of glioma-infiltrating T cells after dendritic cell vaccination. V was clipped by 4 bases and J by 1 base; unmatched bases: 24. CDR3 length: 22 amino acids. Germline loops: CDR1 SGHRS, CDR2 YFSETQ. The data were produced by immunoSEQ multiplex PCR, yet TCRdb's version contains in-frame clones alone and is incomplete. The table records about 95,000 clones, about 84% of them present only once. The specimen was blood, collected before dendritic cell vaccination. This chain uses TRBV5-1 with TRBJ2-5; 11 bases line up with TRBD2. The clonotype comes from a human donor with glioblastoma. CDR3 sequence reads: CASSQRPGTSGSFGSAQETQYF. Here the CDR3 DNA reads TGCGCCAGCAGCCAACGTCCCGGGACTAGCGGTAGTTTCGGATCGGCCCAAGAGACCCAGTACTTC. The variable domain in full, completed from reference TRBV5-1 and TRBJ2-5, reads KAGVTQTPRYLIKTRGQQVTLSCSPISGHRSVSWYQQTPGQGLQFLFEYFSETQRNKGNFPGRFSGRQFSNSRSEMNVSTLELGDSALYLCASSQRPGTSGSFGSAQETQYFGPGTRLLVL.